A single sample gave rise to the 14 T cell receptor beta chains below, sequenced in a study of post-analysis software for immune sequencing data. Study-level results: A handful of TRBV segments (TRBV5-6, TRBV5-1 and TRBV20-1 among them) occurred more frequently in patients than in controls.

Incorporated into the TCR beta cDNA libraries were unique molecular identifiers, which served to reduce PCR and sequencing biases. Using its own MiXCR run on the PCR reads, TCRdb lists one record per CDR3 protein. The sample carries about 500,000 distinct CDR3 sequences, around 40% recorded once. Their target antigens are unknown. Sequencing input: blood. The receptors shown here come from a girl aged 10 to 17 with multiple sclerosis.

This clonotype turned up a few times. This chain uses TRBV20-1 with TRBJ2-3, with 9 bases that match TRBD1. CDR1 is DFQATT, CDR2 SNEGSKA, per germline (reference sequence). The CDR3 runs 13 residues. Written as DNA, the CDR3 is TGCAGCCCTGGGACAGGGCACACAGATACGCAGTATTTT. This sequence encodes CSPGTGHTDTQYF.

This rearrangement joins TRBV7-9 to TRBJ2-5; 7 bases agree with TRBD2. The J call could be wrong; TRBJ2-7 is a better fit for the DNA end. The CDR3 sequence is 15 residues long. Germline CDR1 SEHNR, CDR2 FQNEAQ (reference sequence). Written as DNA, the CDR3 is TGTGCCAGCAGTTCCCAGAGCGGGGAACCCTACGAGCAGTACTTC. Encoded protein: CASSSQSGEPYEQYF.

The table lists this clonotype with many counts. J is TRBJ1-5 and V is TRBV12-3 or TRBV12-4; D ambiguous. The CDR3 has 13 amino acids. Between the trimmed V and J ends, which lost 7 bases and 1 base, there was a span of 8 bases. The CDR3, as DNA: TGTGCCAGCATGCGGGGAAGCAATCAGCCCCAGCATTTT. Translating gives CASMRGSNQPQHF.

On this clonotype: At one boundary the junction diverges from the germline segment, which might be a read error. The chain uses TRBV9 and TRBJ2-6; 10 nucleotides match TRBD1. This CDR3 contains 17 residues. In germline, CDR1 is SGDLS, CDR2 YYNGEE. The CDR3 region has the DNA TGTGCCAGCAGCAGGGGACAGGGGCTTGCTGGGGCCAACGTCCGGACTTTC. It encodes CASSRGQGLAGANVRTF.

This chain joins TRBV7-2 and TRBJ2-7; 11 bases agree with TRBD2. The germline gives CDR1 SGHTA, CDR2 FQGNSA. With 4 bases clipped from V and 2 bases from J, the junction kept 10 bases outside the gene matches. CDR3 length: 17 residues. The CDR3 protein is CASSSRVIAGGPYEQYF. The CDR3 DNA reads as TGTGCCAGCAGCTCTCGCGTAATAGCGGGAGGGCCCTACGAGCAGTACTTC.

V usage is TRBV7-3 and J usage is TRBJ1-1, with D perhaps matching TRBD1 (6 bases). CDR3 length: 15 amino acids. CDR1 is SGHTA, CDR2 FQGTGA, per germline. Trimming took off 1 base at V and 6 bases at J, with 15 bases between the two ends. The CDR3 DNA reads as TGTGCCAGCAGCTTAAAAGGGGGGGGCGCGGCTGAAGCTTTCTTT. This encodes CASSLKGGGAAEAFF.

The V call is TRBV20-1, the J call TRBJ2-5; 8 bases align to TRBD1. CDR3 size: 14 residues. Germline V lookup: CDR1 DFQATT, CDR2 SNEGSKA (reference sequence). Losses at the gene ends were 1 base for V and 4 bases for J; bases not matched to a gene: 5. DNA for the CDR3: TGCAGTGCTAGAGGGGGACAGGTCCGAGAGACCCAGTACTTC. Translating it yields CSARGGQVRETQYF.

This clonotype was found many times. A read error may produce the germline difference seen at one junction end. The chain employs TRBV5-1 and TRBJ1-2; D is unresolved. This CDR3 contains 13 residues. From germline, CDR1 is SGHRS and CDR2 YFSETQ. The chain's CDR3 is CASSLEGNYGYTF. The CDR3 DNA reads TGTGCCAGCAGTTTAGAGGGAAACTATGGCTACACCTTC.

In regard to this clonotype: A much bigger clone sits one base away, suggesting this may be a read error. The CDR3 DNA is TGCGCCAGCAGCTTGGAGATTTGGGATACGCAGTATTTT. This translates into CASSLEIWDTQYF. This chain uses TRBV5-1 with TRBJ2-3; D gene ambiguous. Trimming pared 0 bases from V and 6 bases from J, leaving 8 bases between. The germline gives CDR1 SGHRS, CDR2 YFSETQ. The CDR3 runs 13 residues.

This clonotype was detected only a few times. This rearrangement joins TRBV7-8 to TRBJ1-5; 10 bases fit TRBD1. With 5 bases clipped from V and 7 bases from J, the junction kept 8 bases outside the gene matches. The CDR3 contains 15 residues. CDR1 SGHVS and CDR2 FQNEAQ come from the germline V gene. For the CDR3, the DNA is TGTGCCAGCAGCCCTAGGGACAGGGGAAGACAGCCCCAGCATTTT. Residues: CASSPRDRGRQPQHF.

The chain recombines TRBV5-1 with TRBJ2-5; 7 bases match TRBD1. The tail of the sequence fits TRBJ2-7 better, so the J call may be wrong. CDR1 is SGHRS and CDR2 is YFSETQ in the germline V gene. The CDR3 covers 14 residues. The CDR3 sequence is CASSPGDRLYEQYF. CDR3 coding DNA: TGCGCCAGCAGCCCCGGGGACAGACTCTACGAGCAGTACTTC.

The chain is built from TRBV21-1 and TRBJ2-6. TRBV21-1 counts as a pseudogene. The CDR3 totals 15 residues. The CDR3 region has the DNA TGTGCCAGCAGCAAAAAGGCGTCTGGGGCCAACGTCCTGACTTTC. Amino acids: CASSKKASGANVLTF.

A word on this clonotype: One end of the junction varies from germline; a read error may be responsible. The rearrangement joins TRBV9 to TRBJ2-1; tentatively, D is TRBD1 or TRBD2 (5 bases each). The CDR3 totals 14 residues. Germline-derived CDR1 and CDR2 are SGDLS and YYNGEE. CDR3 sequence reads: CASSVMGEVNGQFF. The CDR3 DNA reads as TGTGCCAGCAGCGTGATGGGGGAAGTGAATGGGCAGTTCTTC.

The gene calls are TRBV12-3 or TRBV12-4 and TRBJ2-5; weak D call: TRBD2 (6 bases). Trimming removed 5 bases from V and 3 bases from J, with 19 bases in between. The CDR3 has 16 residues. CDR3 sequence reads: CASSTRGSGGKETQYF. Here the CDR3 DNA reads TGTGCCAGCAGTACTAGAGGTAGCGGAGGTAAAGAGACCCAGTACTTC.